Listed here are 29 T cell receptor beta chains from one sample, sequenced in a study of blood T cell repertoires in COVID-19. TCRdb's table, derived via immunoSEQ multiplex PCR, lists solely in-frame clones and lacks some. In the table there are under 300,000 clones, about 87% of which are singletons. Sequencing was performed on PBMCs or T cells enriched from blood (not recorded which). These receptors were taken from a woman aged 45-60 years who had recovered from COVID-19.

This clone has just a few counts. The chain employs TRBV5-4 and TRBJ1-2, with 7 bases that match TRBD1. The germline V gene encodes CDR1 SGHNT and CDR2 YYREEE (reference sequence). V shed 3 bases and J 2 bases; nucleotides not matched to a gene: 7. This CDR3 has 15 amino acids. The CDR3 here is CASSSRQGNNYGYTF. In DNA form, the CDR3 reads TGTGCCAGCAGCTCCCGACAGGGAAACAACTATGGCTACACCTTC.

The J gene is TRBJ2-2, the V gene TRBV6-2 or TRBV6-3; 8 nucleotides match TRBD1. In germline, CDR1 is MNHEY, CDR2 SVGEGT. The length of the CDR3 is 15 residues. The ends lost 6 bases at V and 1 base at J; junction bases unmatched: 4. CDR3 sequence reads: CASSLGTGNTGELFF. CDR3 nucleotide sequence: TGTGCCAGCAGCCTCGGGACAGGGAACACCGGGGAGCTGTTTTTT.

CDR3 DNA sequence: TGTGCCAGCACCGGGGACAGGGAATTCACTGAAGCTTTCTTT. Protein product: CASTGDREFTEAFF. This sequence joins TRBV2 and TRBJ1-1; 9 nucleotides match TRBD1. The V segment lost 7 bases and the J segment 4 bases; nucleotides outside the gene matches: 7. Germline V gene data show CDR1 as SNHLY and CDR2 as FYNNEI. The CDR3 covers 14 residues.

This clone was seen just once. The V and J genes are TRBV4-2 and TRBJ2-7; perhaps TRBD1 as D (5 bases). V lost 0 bases and J 6 bases, leaving 12 bases between the germline ends. The V gene's germline CDR1 is LGHNA and CDR2 YNFKEQ. This CDR3 comprises 14 residues. CDR3 in amino acids: CASSQEWGLGEQYF. CDR3 in DNA: TGTGCCAGCAGCCAAGAATGGGGCCTCGGCGAGCAGTACTTC.

The chain uses TRBV7-9 and TRBJ1-5; 7 bases are a match to TRBD1. J was trimmed by 7 bases and V by 0 bases; bases with no gene match: 9. From germline, CDR1 is SEHNR and CDR2 FQNEAQ (reference sequence). The CDR3 has 16 residues. The CDR3 here is CASSLATGRGGQPQHF. DNA for the CDR3: TGTGCCAGCAGCTTAGCGACAGGGCGGGGTGGACAGCCCCAGCATTTT.

This clone showed up just once. This chain joins TRBV4-1 and TRBJ2-1; no firm D call. Trimming cost V 1 base and J 7 bases, with 5 bases left between them. This CDR3 spans 12 amino acids. Germline assignment: CDR1 MGHRA and CDR2 YSYEKL. CDR3 in amino acids: CASSQVQNEQFF. The CDR3 bases are TGCGCCAGCAGCCAAGTTCAAAATGAGCAGTTCTTC.

The chain uses TRBV30 and TRBJ2-7, with a weak D call TRBD2 (6 bases). Germline CDR1 is GTSNPN and CDR2 is SVGIG (reference sequence). Trimming removed 0 bases from V and 6 bases from J, with 9 bases in between. This CDR3 has 12 amino acids. CDR3 region: CAWSVRAGEQYF. Written as DNA, the CDR3 is TGTGCCTGGAGTGTACGAGCGGGCGAGCAGTACTTC.

V gene TRBV9 combines with J gene TRBJ2-5; D may be TRBD2 (6 bases). Germline V gene sequence: CDR1 SGDLS, CDR2 YYNGEE. With 1 base removed from V and 4 bases from J, the gap between germline ends came to 14 bases. This CDR3 has 15 amino acids. This chain's CDR3 is CASSVLGGSAETQYF. CDR3 nucleotides: TGTGCCAGCAGCGTACTGGGAGGCTCGGCAGAGACCCAGTACTTC.

The chain links TRBV7-2 to TRBJ1-4, with 7 positions matching TRBD1. Germline loops: CDR1 SGHTA, CDR2 FQGNSA. V shed 2 bases, J shed 6 bases, and the junction held 3 bases outside the gene matches. The CDR3 is 14 amino acids. CDR3 sequence: CASSLRQGYEKLFF. The CDR3, as DNA: TGTGCCAGCAGCTTAAGACAGGGTTATGAAAAACTGTTTTTT.

This sequence joins TRBV6-2 or TRBV6-3 and TRBJ1-5; no clear D gene. Germline V gives CDR1 MNHEY, CDR2 SVGEGT. The CDR3 is 18 amino acids. With 0 bases removed from V and 0 bases from J, the gap between germline ends came to 15 bases. The CDR3 DNA sequence: TGTGCCAGCAGTTACTCGCCCTACAAGGAGAATAGCAATCAGCCCCAGCATTTT. Amino acids: CASSYSPYKENSNQPQHF.

The chain couples TRBV18 to TRBJ1-1; D ambiguous. The CDR3 is 13 amino acids. The germline gives CDR1 KGHSH, CDR2 LQKENI. Trimming shortened V by 6 bases and J by 11 bases, and 19 bases separated the two germline ends. The chain's CDR3 is CASSLTPKESAFF. CDR3 bases: TGTGCCAGCTCCCTTACACCCAAGGAGTCGGCTTTCTTT.

The CDR3 reads CASSEGQKRISGANVLTF. The CDR3 DNA follows: TGTGCCAGCAGCGAGGGACAGAAGAGGATTTCTGGGGCCAACGTCCTGACTTTC. This sequence joins TRBV7-9 and TRBJ2-6; TRBD1 matches 7 bases. This CDR3 region has 18 residues. The germline V gene has CDR1 SEHNR and CDR2 FQNEAQ (reference sequence). V gave up 5 bases and J gave up 1 base; unmatched junction bases: 11.

The count of this clone is one. The rearrangement links TRBV4-1 to TRBJ2-7; 10 bases align to TRBD2. CDR3 length: 16 residues. Losses at the gene ends were 3 bases for V and 0 bases for J; bases not matched to a gene: 5. The germline CDR1 and CDR2 sequences are MGHRA and YSYEKL. The CDR3 nucleotides are TGCGCCAGCAGCCAGACTAGCGGGTCCCCCTCCTACGAGCAGTACTTC. Its translation is CASSQTSGSPSYEQYF.

The chain has TRBV5-5 and TRBJ1-4, with 7 positions matching TRBD1. Germline V CDR1 and CDR2: SGHKS, YYEKEE (reference sequence). The CDR3 loop spans 15 amino acids. Trimming cost V 0 bases and J 3 bases; bases outside gene matches: 2. The CDR3, as DNA: TGTGCCAGCAGCTTGGAGGGACAGCCTAATGAAAAACTGTTTTTT. This codes for CASSLEGQPNEKLFF.

The chain employs TRBV11-2 and TRBJ1-5; 7 nucleotides match TRBD1. The ends lost 5 bases at V and 3 bases at J; junction bases unmatched: 7. The CDR3 runs 15 residues. The V gene's germline CDR1 is SGHAT and CDR2 FQNNGV. The CDR3 reads CASSQQGTDNQPQHF. CDR3 DNA sequence: TGTGCCAGCAGCCAGCAGGGGACAGACAATCAGCCCCAGCATTTT.

V usage is TRBV3-1 (or the pseudogene TRBV3-2) and J usage is TRBJ1-1; D is unclear. Looked up from germline, CDR1 is LGHDT and CDR2 is YNNKEL (reference sequence). The CDR3 contains 13 residues. Trimming cost V 4 bases and J 11 bases, with 17 bases left between them. The CDR3 DNA sequence: TGTGCCAGCAGCCCCGGGTTTTTAGATGGGGCTTTCTTT. Translation gives CASSPGFLDGAFF.

The rearrangement uses TRBV21-1 and TRBJ1-2. TRBV21-1 is an annotated pseudogene. This CDR3 is built from 15 residues. CDR3 protein: CARTAADDYNYGYTF. In DNA form, the CDR3 reads TGTGCCAGAACGGCAGCGGACGACTATAACTATGGCTACACCTTC.

The chain carries TRBV29-1 and TRBJ1-6, with TRBD1 as a possible D gene (6 bases). The germline V gene encodes CDR1 SQVTM and CDR2 ANQGSEA. The V gene lost 4 bases and the J gene lost 5 bases, with 9 bases spanning the gap. The CDR3 consists of 13 residues. The CDR3 nucleotides read TGCAGCGTTGGGACAGACAATAATTCACCCCTCCACTTT. Residues: CSVGTDNNSPLHF.

V usage is TRBV2 and J usage is TRBJ2-5; D is perhaps TRBD1 (5 bases). Trimming removed 4 bases at V and 2 bases at J, with 11 bases between. This CDR3 spans 14 amino acids. In germline, CDR1 is SNHLY, CDR2 FYNNEI. The DNA for the CDR3 is TGTGCCAGCAGTGTTCGCAGGGCGCAAGAGACCCAGTACTTC. It encodes CASSVRRAQETQYF.

The chain carries TRBV5-5 and TRBJ2-5; D is unresolved. V lost 6 bases and J lost 0, with 9 bases in between. There are 13 residues in the CDR3. Germline-derived CDR1 and CDR2 are SGHKS and YYEKEE (reference sequence). CDR3 amino acids: CASTHEDQETQYF. For the CDR3, the DNA is TGTGCCAGCACCCATGAGGACCAAGAGACCCAGTACTTC.

This clone was seen a few times. The V and J genes are TRBV28 and TRBJ1-3; D is ambiguous. V was pared by 8 bases and J by 0 bases, with 11 bases between. Germline-derived CDR1 and CDR2 are MDHEN and SYDVKM. The CDR3 has 14 residues. This CDR3 is CASHLGVSGNTIYF. CDR3 in DNA: TGTGCCAGCCACCTCGGGGTCTCTGGAAACACCATATATTTT.

The genes are TRBV5-4 and TRBJ1-1; 9 bases agree with TRBD1. CDR3 length: 15 residues. With V trimmed by 4 bases and J by 5 bases, 9 bases remained unmatched. The germline V gene encodes CDR1 SGHNT and CDR2 YYREEE (reference sequence). The CDR3 loop reads CASSTRGQGITEAFF. In nucleotides, the CDR3 is TGTGCCAGCAGCACCCGCGGACAGGGGATAACTGAAGCTTTCTTT. The entire variable domain, with the rest obtained from reference TRBV5-4 and TRBJ1-1, is as follows: ETGVTQSPTHLIKTRGQQVTLRCSSQSGHNTVSWYQQALGQGPQFIFQYYREEENGRGNFPPRFSGLQFPNYSSELNVNALELDDSALYLCASSTRGQGITEAFFGQGTRLTVV.

CDR3 sequence reads: CASSNTSGSTDTQYF. Written as DNA, the CDR3 is TGTGCCAGCAGCAACACTAGCGGGAGCACAGATACGCAGTATTTT. The chain combines TRBV9 with TRBJ2-3, with 9 positions matching TRBD2. The V gene's germline CDR1 is SGDLS and CDR2 YYNGEE. Losses at the gene ends were 4 bases for V and 0 bases for J; bases not matched to a gene: 3. This CDR3 is 15 amino acids long.

J is TRBJ1-1 and V is TRBV19; 7 nucleotides match TRBD1. The CDR3 contains 16 residues. Germline lookup yields CDR1 LNHDA and CDR2 SQIVND (reference sequence). Unmatched junction bases numbered 6, after V lost 1 base and J lost 1 base. The CDR3, as DNA: TGTGCCAGTAGTATAGCCCCGACAGGGTGGAACACTGAAGCTTTCTTT. Translation gives CASSIAPTGWNTEAFF.

The chain carries TRBV19 and TRBJ2-3; TRBD2 matches at 9 bases. The CDR3 is 17 residues long. The germline gives CDR1 LNHDA, CDR2 SQIVND (reference sequence). Trimming at V came to 7 bases and at J to 3 bases, leaving 14 bases not matched to a gene. CDR3 sequence reads: CASNSRGASGTTDTQYF. CDR3 nucleotide sequence: TGTGCCAGTAACTCCAGGGGGGCTAGCGGGACAACAGATACGCAGTATTTT.

The chain has TRBV2 and TRBJ1-1; D is ambiguous. This CDR3 is built from 14 residues. Trimming cost V 2 bases and J 7 bases, with 14 bases left between them. Per germline, CDR1 SNHLY and CDR2 FYNNEI. This CDR3 is CASSEYIGFGEAFF. In DNA, the CDR3 is TGTGCCAGCAGTGAATATATCGGGTTCGGTGAAGCTTTCTTT. The full variable domain, with the rest looked up from reference TRBV2 and TRBJ1-1, is EPEVTQTPSHQVTQMGQEVILRCVPISNHLYFYWYRQILGQKVEFLVSFYNNEISEKSEIFDDQFSVERPDGSNFTLKIRSTKLEDSAMYFCASSEYIGFGEAFFGQGTRLTVV.

On this clone: Other DNA variants within this sample encode the same CDR3. The chain is built from TRBV18 and TRBJ1-2; tentatively, D is TRBD1 (5 bases). Germline loops: CDR1 KGHSH, CDR2 LQKENI. V gave up 5 bases and J gave up 1 base, with 8 bases separating them. The CDR3 covers 13 residues. CDR3 sequence reads: CASSSQGNYGYTF. CDR3 coding DNA: TGTGCCAGCTCATCCCAGGGTAACTATGGCTACACCTTC.

This CDR3 reads CASSNRGGSTEAFF. The DNA of the CDR3 is TGTGCCAGCAGTAACAGGGGTGGAAGCACTGAAGCTTTCTTT. V usage is TRBV28 and J usage is TRBJ1-1; 7 positions agree with TRBD1. This CDR3 is 14 amino acids long. With 5 bases clipped from V and 4 bases from J, the junction kept 7 bases outside the gene matches. Germline-derived CDR1 and CDR2 are MDHEN and SYDVKM. The variable domain in full, completed from reference TRBV28 and TRBJ1-1, reads DVKVTQSSRYLVKRTGEKVFLECVQDMDHENMFWYRQDPGLGLRLIYFSYDVKMKEKGDIPEGYSVSREKKERFSLILESASTNQTSMYLCASSNRGGSTEAFFGQGTRLTVV.

The chain carries TRBV7-9 and TRBJ1-1, with 7 positions matching TRBD1. With V trimmed by 5 bases and J by 3 bases, 15 bases remained unmatched. In germline, CDR1 is SEHNR, CDR2 FQNEAQ (reference sequence). The CDR3 sequence is 17 residues long. DNA of the CDR3: TGTGCCAGCAGCCCCGATGTGACAGGGATCGGGGACACTGAAGCTTTCTTT. It yields the protein CASSPDVTGIGDTEAFF.